The text below deals with one T cell receptor beta chain. The antigen remains unidentified. Sorted CD4+ subsets: naive, central memory, regulatory, stem cell-like memory (CD45RO/CCR7/CD25/CD127/CD95/CD27 panel). There are 18 residues in the CDR3. Trimming removed 5 bases at V and 0 bases at J, with 22 bases between. Per the germline V gene, CDR1 is SGHTA and CDR2 is FQGNSA. This record comes from a study of beta chain features in type 1 diabetes. Expressed TCRB transcripts were sequenced, since all the RNA that had been isolated was reverse transcribed. Here immunoSEQ multiplex PCR was the method, and the copy in TCRdb shows in-frame clones only, minus some. The data hold almost 350,000 clones, with roughly 21% observed a single time. General study results and limits: Shortening of TCRB CDR3s, moderate but significant, appeared in all four CD4+ subsets of Type 1 diabetes patients. For TCRB rearrangement, an influence of HLA type remained unresolved here.

The TCR sequence derives from a woman under 30 in good health. The sample comprised naive CD4+ T cells from blood. The rearrangement uses TRBV7-2 and TRBJ1-1; unclear D gene. The CDR3 is CASSAGGTFYQLNTEAFF. The CDR3 bases are TGTGCCAGCAGCGCAGGAGGCACGTTCTATCAGCTGAACACTGAAGCTTTCTTT.